The 31 T cell receptor beta chains below were found in one sample sequenced in a study of blood T cell repertoires in COVID-19. Using immunoSEQ multiplex PCR, the repertoire was profiled, and TCRdb retains in-frame clones only, with some absent. The table shows some 150,000 clones, with about nine tenths occurring only once. Material: peripheral blood. These receptors were collected from a human donor in a cohort sampled during active COVID-19.

This chain uses TRBV4-1 with TRBJ2-3, with 8 bases fitting TRBD1. Germline V gene sequence: CDR1 MGHRA, CDR2 YSYEKL. The CDR3 sequence is 17 residues long. V dropped 1 base and J dropped 4; count of bases not matched to a gene: 10. CDR3 amino acids: CASSQGLDRVFADTQYF. The CDR3, as DNA: TGCGCCAGCAGCCAAGGACTGGACAGGGTTTTTGCAGATACGCAGTATTTT.

V and J are TRBV20-1 and TRBJ2-1; 9 positions agree with TRBD2. Looked up from germline, CDR1 is DFQATT and CDR2 is SNEGSKA (reference sequence). The CDR3 runs 15 residues. Germline trimming cut 3 bases from V and 3 bases from J; bases unmatched to any gene: 6. For the CDR3, the DNA is TGCAGTGCTAGTCCCCGGCGGGAGGGCTACAATGAGCAGTTCTTC. Its translation is CSASPRREGYNEQFF.

V is TRBV28 and J is TRBJ1-1; no clear D. The CDR3 spans 12 residues. Germline-derived CDR1 and CDR2 are MDHEN and SYDVKM. V was trimmed by 3 bases and J by 7 bases, leaving 9 bases between them. CDR3 nucleotide sequence: TGTGCCAGCAGTTTTGGTGGGAGTGAAGCTTTCTTT. Translated: CASSFGGSEAFF. Supplemented by reference TRBV28 and TRBJ1-1, the full variable domain reads DVKVTQSSRYLVKRTGEKVFLECVQDMDHENMFWYRQDPGLGLRLIYFSYDVKMKEKGDIPEGYSVSREKKERFSLILESASTNQTSMYLCASSFGGSEAFFGQGTRLTVV.

The genes are TRBV11-2 and TRBJ2-3, with D perhaps TRBD2 (5 bases). Per germline, CDR1 SGHAT and CDR2 FQNNGV. Trimming cost V 2 bases and J 0 bases, with 18 bases left between them. The CDR3 spans 18 residues. CDR3 nucleotide sequence: TGTGCCAGCAGCTTACACCCTTCCGGACTGGCAAGCACAGATACGCAGTATTTT. Translating it yields CASSLHPSGLASTDTQYF.

The chain is built from TRBV5-1 and TRBJ2-1; 10 positions match TRBD2. The CDR3 contains 15 residues. V shed 0 bases and J 7 bases; nucleotides not matched to a gene: 4. Germline lookup yields CDR1 SGHRS and CDR2 YFSETQ. The CDR3: CASSLDPSGSNEQFF. CDR3 DNA sequence: TGCGCCAGCAGCTTGGATCCTAGCGGGAGTAATGAGCAGTTCTTC.

The CDR3 reads CASSYSRDLRGNEQFF. CDR3 sequence (DNA): TGTGCCAGCAGTTACTCCCGAGATCTTCGGGGCAATGAGCAGTTCTTC. This rearrangement joins TRBV6-5 to TRBJ2-1; tentative D call: TRBD2 (5 bases). Trimming cost V 0 bases and J 6 bases, with 15 bases left between them. The CDR3 totals 16 residues. CDR1 is MNHEY and CDR2 is SVGAGI in the germline V gene.

This chain links TRBV5-1 with TRBJ2-5, with 12 positions matching TRBD2. CDR1 and CDR2 (germline): SGHRS, YFSETQ. Trimming removed 7 bases from V and 0 bases from J; junction bases left unmatched: 4. This CDR3 contains 15 residues. CDR3 bases: TGCGCCAGCGGACTAGCGGGGCGTAACCAAGAGACCCAGTACTTC. Translated: CASGLAGRNQETQYF. Full variable domain (remainder filled in from reference TRBV5-1 and TRBJ2-5): KAGVTQTPRYLIKTRGQQVTLSCSPISGHRSVSWYQQTPGQGLQFLFEYFSETQRNKGNFPGRFSGRQFSNSRSEMNVSTLELGDSALYLCASGLAGRNQETQYFGPGTRLLVL.

The genes are TRBV28 and TRBJ2-1, with TRBD2 matching over 8 bases. This CDR3 has 13 amino acids. CDR1 and CDR2 from the germline V gene are MDHEN and SYDVKM. V lost 6 bases and J lost 9; bases outside the gene matches: 7. The CDR3: CASSPSRGGEQFF. The CDR3 bases are TGTGCCAGCAGCCCTTCACGGGGGGGTGAGCAGTTCTTC.

This rearrangement joins TRBV4-3 to TRBJ1-4; no clear D. The V and J ends lost 0 bases and 4 bases respectively, with 12 bases between them. This CDR3 has 16 residues. Germline-derived CDR1 and CDR2 are LGHNA and YSLEER. The CDR3 region has the DNA TGCGCCAGCAGCCAAGAGCCGAGAGGTGTTAATGAAAAACTGTTTTTT. This sequence encodes CASSQEPRGVNEKLFF.

This clone was seen at least ten times. The V call is TRBV7-9, the J call TRBJ2-7, with a weak D call TRBD1 (5 bases). The germline CDR1 and CDR2 sequences are SEHNR and FQNEAQ (reference sequence). V was shortened by 1 base and J by 0 bases, with 16 bases between the two germline ends. The CDR3 totals 17 residues. CDR3 bases: TGTGCCAGCAGCTTAGTTGACAGCTCCCCGAGCTCCTACGAGCAGTACTTC. Protein product: CASSLVDSSPSSYEQYF.

This clone was counted once. The genes are TRBV30 and TRBJ2-2; the D gene is possibly TRBD2 (5 bases). CDR1 is GTSNPN and CDR2 is SVGIG in the germline V gene (reference sequence). The CDR3 is 12 amino acids. Trimming shortened V by 3 bases and J by 6 bases, and 8 bases separated the two germline ends. The CDR3 reads CAWSRGAGELFF. The CDR3 DNA is TGTGCCTGGAGCCGGGGAGCCGGGGAGCTGTTTTTT.

Concerning this clone itself: Compared with germline, one end of the junction differs, possibly owing to a read error. The rearrangement uses TRBV12-3 or TRBV12-4 and TRBJ2-7, with D unresolved. This CDR3 spans 12 amino acids. The CDR3 spells CASSFSYYERYF. The CDR3 DNA follows: TGTGCCAGCAGTTTTTCCTATTACGAGCGGTACTTC.

The chain carries TRBV5-4 and TRBJ2-1; tentatively, D is TRBD2 (6 bases). Germline CDR1 is SGHNT and CDR2 is YYREEE (reference sequence). The V end was cut by 4 bases, the J end by 0 bases, with 11 bases between. This CDR3 contains 15 residues. This CDR3 is CASSRDSSSYNEQFF. The CDR3 DNA is TGTGCCAGCAGCCGGGACTCGAGCTCCTACAATGAGCAGTTCTTC.

The chain employs TRBV7-9 and TRBJ2-7, with 7 bases aligning to TRBD1. This CDR3 contains 15 residues. Germline V gene data show CDR1 as SEHNR and CDR2 as FQNEAQ (reference sequence). Trimming removed 5 bases from V and 0 bases from J; junction bases left unmatched: 7. CDR3 DNA sequence: TGTGCCAGCAGCAATGTGGGACAGAGCTCCTACGAGCAGTACTTC. This sequence encodes CASSNVGQSSYEQYF.

The rearrangement uses TRBV5-1 and TRBJ1-1; 7 bases are a match to TRBD1. CDR1 and CDR2 from the germline V gene are SGHRS and YFSETQ. CDR3 length: 18 amino acids. Trimming at V came to 3 bases and at J to 5 bases, leaving 19 bases not matched to a gene. CDR3 bases: TGCGCCAGCAGCTCAAACCCCAACAGGGGAGTTGTCGGTACTGAAGCTTTCTTT. This encodes CASSSNPNRGVVGTEAFF.

V gene TRBV4-2 combines with J gene TRBJ1-4; 8 bases agree with TRBD1. The CDR3 is 18 amino acids. Looked up from germline, CDR1 is LGHNA and CDR2 is YNFKEQ. J lost 7 bases, V lost 0 bases, and 13 bases had no gene match. The CDR3 protein is CASSQDLTRGRVVEKLFF. In DNA form, the CDR3 reads TGTGCCAGCAGCCAAGATCTAACCAGGGGGCGGGTGGTTGAAAAACTGTTTTTT.

The gene calls are TRBV6-2 or TRBV6-3 and TRBJ2-5; possibly TRBD1 for D (6 bases). Germline V gives CDR1 MNHEY, CDR2 SVGEGT. The CDR3 covers 14 residues. Trimming removed 4 bases at V and 3 bases at J, with 12 bases between. The DNA for the CDR3 is TGTGCCAGCAGTTCAGCGGACAGAAAAGAGACCCAGTACTTC. Protein: CASSSADRKETQYF.

V usage is TRBV6-5 and J usage is TRBJ2-1; TRBD2 might be the D (5 bases). The CDR3 consists of 15 residues. Germline lookup yields CDR1 MNHEY and CDR2 SVGAGI. Trimming stripped 7 bases from V and 4 bases from J, with 17 bases between. The CDR3 nucleotides read TGTGCCAGCACGAGGGCCGATGGCCTATACAATGAGCAGTTCTTC. It specifies CASTRADGLYNEQFF.

The count of this clone is one. The chain joins TRBV13 to TRBJ1-5, with a possible D match to TRBD1 (5 bases). Germline V gives CDR1 PRHDT, CDR2 FYEKMQ (reference sequence). The CDR3 contains 17 residues. V lost 5 bases to trimming and J lost 0 bases, with 17 bases between them. CDR3 DNA sequence: TGTGCCAGCAGCCCAAGGGTCAGACAGTTTAGCAATCAGCCCCAGCATTTT. It translates to CASSPRVRQFSNQPQHF.

This rearrangement joins TRBV28 to TRBJ2-1; the match to TRBD2 covers 7 bases. This CDR3 region has 14 residues. The ends lost 6 bases at V and 8 bases at J; junction bases unmatched: 10. Germline loops: CDR1 MDHEN, CDR2 SYDVKM. The CDR3 nucleotides are TGTGCCAGCAGCTACCAGGGAGGGGTTTATGAGCAGTTCTTC. Its protein is CASSYQGGVYEQFF.

The genes are TRBV7-2 and TRBJ1-1; D not resolved. The CDR3 has 16 amino acids. Germline V CDR1 and CDR2: SGHTA, FQGNSA. The germline V and J ends were trimmed by 8 bases and 2 bases, with 21 bases remaining between them. CDR3: CASARSAGVTNTEAFF. The CDR3 DNA sequence: TGTGCCAGCGCGAGATCTGCGGGCGTAACAAACACTGAAGCTTTCTTT.

The genes are TRBV24-1 and TRBJ2-1; 15 bases fit TRBD2. The CDR3 runs 21 residues. In germline, CDR1 is KGHDR, CDR2 SFDVKD. V was clipped by 4 bases and J by 4 bases; unmatched bases: 16. The CDR3 spells CATSEARPGGLAGGLYNEQFF. CDR3 DNA: TGTGCCACCAGTGAGGCAAGGCCAGGGGGACTAGCGGGAGGTCTATACAATGAGCAGTTCTTC.

The chain couples TRBV6-5 to TRBJ1-5; the D gene is possibly TRBD1 (6 bases). V was clipped by 5 bases and J by 7 bases, with 12 bases between them. This CDR3 region has 13 residues. Germline V lookup: CDR1 MNHEY, CDR2 SVGAGI. The CDR3 loop is CASSRDTIQPQHF. Written as DNA, the CDR3 is TGTGCCAGCAGTCGGGACACCATACAGCCCCAGCATTTT.

This chain uses TRBV7-2 with TRBJ2-7; 9 bases are shared with TRBD1. CDR3 length equals 15 residues. Germline V gene data show CDR1 as SGHTA and CDR2 as FQGNSA. J lost 7 bases, V lost 5 bases, and 12 bases had no gene match. The CDR3 nucleotides are TGTGCCAGCAGCCTTCGTCCCGGGACAGGGTCGGAGCAGTACTTC. Protein sequence: CASSLRPGTGSEQYF.

Notes on this clone: An end of the junction differs from the germline gene, which may be a read error. The chain is built from TRBV28 and TRBJ2-3; 7 nucleotides align to TRBD1. The CDR3 contains 17 residues. The germline CDR1 and CDR2 sequences are MDHEN and SYDVKM. CDR3 sequence: CASSEHRGGFSTGTQYF. CDR3 nucleotide sequence: TGTGCCAGCAGTGAACACAGGGGTGGGTTTTCCACAGGTACGCAGTATTTT.

This clone was counted a few times. This chain connects TRBV7-2 to TRBJ2-3; tentative D call: TRBD2 (7 bases). CDR1 and CDR2 (germline): SGHTA, FQGNSA. The length of the CDR3 is 15 residues. V was clipped by 4 bases and J by 5 bases, with 16 bases between them. For the CDR3, the DNA is TGTGCCAGCAGCTCGGCTTGGGGAGGGGGAGATACGCAGTATTTT. Translated: CASSSAWGGGDTQYF.

The chain recombines TRBV5-1 with TRBJ2-7; 7 bases align to TRBD1. The CDR3 spans 17 residues. With 4 bases clipped from V and 5 bases from J, the junction kept 18 bases outside the gene matches. The germline V gene encodes CDR1 SGHRS and CDR2 YFSETQ. The CDR3 DNA reads as TGCGCCAGCAGCGGTGGGGACAGCAACTTAAGGGGAGACGAGCAGTACTTC. Translating it yields CASSGGDSNLRGDEQYF. The entire variable domain, with the rest obtained from reference TRBV5-1 and TRBJ2-7, is as follows: KAGVTQTPRYLIKTRGQQVTLSCSPISGHRSVSWYQQTPGQGLQFLFEYFSETQRNKGNFPGRFSGRQFSNSRSEMNVSTLELGDSALYLCASSGGDSNLRGDEQYFGPGTRLTVT.

In nucleotides, the CDR3 is TGTGCCAGCACCCGGACAGGGCCTTACAATGAGCAGTTCTTC. Protein sequence: CASTRTGPYNEQFF. The chain uses TRBV28 and TRBJ2-1, with 8 nucleotides matching TRBD1. The CDR3 loop spans 14 amino acids. The germline CDR1 and CDR2 sequences are MDHEN and SYDVKM. The V segment lost 7 bases and the J segment 4 bases; nucleotides outside the gene matches: 6. The full variable domain, its missing parts supplied by reference TRBV28 and TRBJ2-1, is DVKVTQSSRYLVKRTGEKVFLECVQDMDHENMFWYRQDPGLGLRLIYFSYDVKMKEKGDIPEGYSVSREKKERFSLILESASTNQTSMYLCASTRTGPYNEQFFGPGTRLTVL.

V and J are TRBV30 and TRBJ2-1; 7 nucleotides line up with TRBD2. V lost 4 bases, J lost 5 bases, and 8 bases stayed unmatched. Germline V gene data show CDR1 as GTSNPN and CDR2 as SVGIG (reference sequence). The CDR3 extends over 14 amino acids. CDR3 loop: CAWTKAGIHNEQFF. The CDR3 coding sequence is TGTGCCTGGACTAAAGCGGGAATCCACAATGAGCAGTTCTTC.

The chain recombines TRBV28 with TRBJ2-5; perhaps TRBD1 as D (5 bases). Germline CDR1 and CDR2: MDHEN and SYDVKM. Trimming took 3 bases from V and 3 from J, leaving 14 bases between them. The CDR3 length is 15 residues. The CDR3 sequence is CASSLARRQKETQYF. DNA of the CDR3: TGTGCCAGCAGTTTGGCCAGGAGACAGAAAGAGACCCAGTACTTC.

This clone has just one count. The chain recombines TRBV5-1 with TRBJ2-1, with TRBD2 as a possible D gene (5 bases). V lost 6 bases and J lost 2, with 15 bases in between. The germline CDR1 and CDR2 sequences are SGHRS and YFSETQ. The CDR3 extends over 15 amino acids. The CDR3 DNA sequence: TGCGCCAGCACGGACTTCCCTTCCCCCTACAATGAGCAGTTCTTC. Residues: CASTDFPSPYNEQFF.